A selection of T cell receptor beta chains follows, all from one sample in a study of patients and donors after allogeneic stem cell transplantation. A single record per CDR3 protein comes from TCRdb applying MiXCR to the RT-PCR reads. The table includes some 960,000 distinct CDR3 sequences, 18% detected once. The sequenced sample was blood, either unsorted or a sorted T cell fraction (not recorded which). Receptors were obtained from a human donor who was either an allogeneic HSCT recipient or a stem cell or donor lymphocyte infusion donor (not recorded which). It is not recorded whose cells these are; they may come from a transplant donor. The CDR3 runs from the conserved cysteine through the conserved F or W. Each record gives: D gene, clone size, V gene, J gene, CDR3 protein, CDR3 DNA. A D gene is named only where the DNA matches it firmly. The size field is filled for only some rows; it gives once, few, many or a size class.

d_gene: TRBD2
abundance: few
v_gene: TRBV9
j_gene: TRBJ2-1
CDR3aa: CASSVAAGGLSSYNEQFF
CDR3nt: TGTGCCAGCAGCGTAGCAGCGGGGGGGCTGAGCTCCTACAATGAGCAGTTCTTC

d_gene: .
abundance: few
v_gene: TRBV10-3
j_gene: TRBJ2-3
CDR3aa: CATGDYGTDTQYF
CDR3nt: TGTGCCACAGGGGACTACGGGACAGATACGCAGTATTTT

d_gene: .
abundance: few
v_gene: TRBV12-5
j_gene: TRBJ1-1
CDR3aa: CASGLQLSSSQNTEAFF
CDR3nt: TGTGCTAGTGGTCTTCAACTATCCAGTTCCCAGAACACTGAAGCTTTCTTT

d_gene: TRBD1
abundance: .
v_gene: TRBV7-8
j_gene: TRBJ1-1
CDR3aa: CASSLDEGAFAEAFF
CDR3nt: TGTGCCAGCAGCTTAGATGAGGGGGCGTTCGCTGAAGCTTTCTTT

d_gene: .
abundance: .
v_gene: TRBV25-1
j_gene: TRBJ2-3
CDR3aa: CASSEFGHKVQYF
CDR3nt: TGTGCCAGCAGTGAATTTGGACATAAGGTGCAGTATTTT

d_gene: TRBD2
abundance: few
v_gene: TRBV5-1
j_gene: TRBJ2-3
CDR3aa: CASSSGLDFGDTQYF
CDR3nt: TGCGCCAGCAGCAGCGGACTAGATTTCGGAGATACGCAGTATTTT

d_gene: .
abundance: few
v_gene: TRBV24-1
j_gene: TRBJ2-3
CDR3aa: CATSVSILEKGTDTQYF
CDR3nt: TGTGCCACCAGTGTCTCAATTCTAGAGAAGGGCACAGATACGCAGTATTTT

d_gene: .
abundance: .
v_gene: TRBV5-1
j_gene: TRBJ2-6
CDR3aa: CASSFKGTGANVLTF
CDR3nt: TGCGCCAGCAGCTTTAAAGGGACTGGGGCCAACGTCCTGACTTTC

d_gene: .
abundance: few
v_gene: TRBV10-3
j_gene: TRBJ1-1
CDR3aa: CAISDRSMNTEAFF
CDR3nt: TGTGCCATCAGTGATCGGTCCATGAACACTGAAGCTTTCTTT

d_gene: .
abundance: .
v_gene: TRBV12-3/TRBV12-4
j_gene: TRBJ2-2
CDR3aa: CASSFSRVAANTGELFF
CDR3nt: TGTGCCAGCAGTTTTAGTCGGGTAGCGGCGAACACCGGGGAGCTGTTTTTT

d_gene: .
abundance: few
v_gene: TRBV20-1
j_gene: TRBJ1-5
CDR3aa: CSARRDLGEWSNQPQHF
CDR3nt: TGCAGTGCTAGGAGGGATCTCGGGGAATGGAGCAATCAGCCCCAGCATTTT

d_gene: .
abundance: .
v_gene: TRBV30
j_gene: TRBJ2-1
CDR3aa: CACPTRSPPHEQFF
CDR3nt: TGTGCCTGCCCGACGAGAAGCCCCCCCCATGAGCAGTTCTTC

d_gene: .
abundance: .
v_gene: TRBV6-5
j_gene: TRBJ2-5
CDR3aa: CASSYSLAGAGETQYF
CDR3nt: TGTGCCAGCAGTTACTCTTTGGCGGGGGCGGGAGAGACCCAGTACTTC

d_gene: .
abundance: .
v_gene: TRBV7-8
j_gene: TRBJ2-1
CDR3aa: CASSRDRLASSYNEQFF
CDR3nt: TGTGCCAGCAGCCGAGACAGGCTAGCCAGCTCCTACAATGAGCAGTTCTTC

d_gene: TRBD1
abundance: .
v_gene: TRBV4-1
j_gene: TRBJ1-1
CDR3aa: CASSPPQGASTEAFF
CDR3nt: TGCGCCAGCAGCCCACCCCAGGGGGCGAGCACTGAAGCTTTCTTT

d_gene: .
abundance: .
v_gene: TRBV6-1
j_gene: TRBJ1-5
CDR3aa: CASSEVRQTYSNQPQHF
CDR3nt: TGTGCCAGCAGTGAAGTCCGACAGACCTATAGCAATCAGCCCCAGCATTTT

d_gene: TRBD1
abundance: .
v_gene: TRBV12-3/TRBV12-4
j_gene: TRBJ2-2
CDR3aa: CASTTGGGLAGELFF
CDR3nt: TGTGCCAGCACAACAGGGGGAGGATTAGCCGGGGAGCTGTTTTTT

d_gene: TRBD1
abundance: many
v_gene: TRBV20-1
j_gene: TRBJ1-4
CDR3aa: CSARLFQGVPTNEKLFF
CDR3nt: TGCAGTGCTAGACTCTTTCAGGGGGTGCCGACTAATGAAAAACTGTTTTTT